Following are 10 T cell receptor beta chains from one sample sequenced in a study of neurological immune-mediated disorders. TCRdb reanalysed the 5' RACE reads using MiXCR and keeps one entry per CDR3 protein. The sample has 65,000 to 70,000 distinct CDR3 sequences; under 5% are singletons. The sample was PBMCs. Every receptor here comes from a man between 45 and 60 years old with multiple sclerosis.

This clonotype turned up a few times. The rearrangement links TRBV5-5 to TRBJ2-1; D may be TRBD2 (5 bases). The V end lost 2 bases, the J end lost 8 bases, and 17 bases lay between the germline ends. Germline-derived CDR1 and CDR2 are SGHKS and YYEKEE (reference sequence). The CDR3 extends over 15 amino acids. CDR3 residues: CASSFSIAIFYEQFF. The CDR3 DNA follows: TGTGCCAGCAGCTTCTCAATAGCGATTTTCTATGAGCAGTTCTTC.

Only a few counts were recorded for this clonotype. The junction does not match germline at one end; this may be a read error. The rearrangement links TRBV12-3 or TRBV12-4 to TRBJ1-6; the match to TRBD1 covers 8 bases. This CDR3 contains 14 residues. DNA for the CDR3: TGTGCCAGCAGTTCGACAGGGGCGAATTCACCCCTCAACTTT. As protein: CASSSTGANSPLNF.

This clonotype was observed many times. This chain joins TRBV7-9 and TRBJ2-5; 7 bases fit TRBD1. Germline V gives CDR1 SEHNR, CDR2 FQNEAQ (reference sequence). The CDR3 has 15 residues. V trimming: 3 bases; J trimming: 4 bases; junction bases outside the gene matches: 8. CDR3 nucleotide sequence: TGTGCCAGCAGCTTCGGTACAGGGGTAGGAGAGACCCAGTACTTC. Amino acid sequence: CASSFGTGVGETQYF.

This clonotype showed up many times. The chain combines TRBV12-3 or TRBV12-4 with TRBJ2-1; 11 bases match TRBD1. The trim removed 1 base at V and 7 bases at J, leaving 3 bases unmatched. This CDR3 has 15 residues. The CDR3 is CASSLDGQGANEQFF. The CDR3 nucleotides are TGTGCCAGCAGTTTAGATGGACAGGGGGCAAATGAGCAGTTCTTC.

This clonotype occurred a few times. V usage is TRBV10-3 and J usage is TRBJ1-2; the match to TRBD1 covers 10 bases. Trimming at V came to 6 bases and at J to 8 bases, leaving 9 bases not matched to a gene. Germline CDR1 and CDR2: ENHRY and SYGVKD. There are 14 residues in the CDR3. CDR3 sequence (DNA): TGTGCCATCAGCGGGACAGGGGCCACCCTCGGCTACACCTTC. It encodes CAISGTGATLGYTF.

The gene calls are TRBV18 and TRBJ2-1; 8 bases are shared with TRBD1. Germline lookup yields CDR1 KGHSH and CDR2 LQKENI. The CDR3 loop spans 13 amino acids. Trimming removed 4 bases from V and 7 bases from J; junction bases left unmatched: 3. CDR3 region: CASSLDRGNEQFF. The CDR3 DNA reads as TGTGCCAGCTCACTTGACAGGGGAAATGAGCAGTTCTTC.

The V gene is TRBV10-1, the J gene TRBJ1-6; TRBD1 matches 7 bases. Germline trimming cut 4 bases from V and 7 bases from J; bases unmatched to any gene: 7. The CDR3 extends over 15 amino acids. From germline, CDR1 is WNHNN and CDR2 SYGVQD (reference sequence). The CDR3 spells CASSGQGSGNSPLHF. The CDR3 region has the DNA TGCGCCAGCAGTGGACAGGGCTCTGGGAATTCACCCCTCCACTTT.

This clonotype has more than one count but fewer than ten. The rearrangement uses TRBV20-1 and TRBJ1-2, with 7 bases matching TRBD1. The CDR3 loop spans 16 amino acids. CDR1 DFQATT and CDR2 SNEGSKA come from the germline V gene (reference sequence). J gave up 4 bases and V 6 bases, and 17 bases lay outside the gene matches. This chain's CDR3 is CSAPPQQGFPSYGYTF. The CDR3 coding sequence is TGCAGTGCCCCCCCGCAACAGGGGTTCCCTAGCTATGGCTACACCTTC.

This chain links TRBV27 with TRBJ2-5, with 7 bases that match TRBD2. There are 14 residues in the CDR3. Germline lookup yields CDR1 MNHEY and CDR2 SMNVEV (reference sequence). Trimming cost V 4 bases and J 5 bases; bases outside gene matches: 7. This CDR3 reads CASSWGGYSETQYF. DNA for the CDR3: TGTGCCAGCAGTTGGGGGGGGTACTCGGAGACCCAGTACTTC.

In its sample, this clonotype was seen many times. The rearrangement uses TRBV20-1 and TRBJ2-7; maybe TRBD2 (5 bases). Trimming took 3 bases from V and 1 from J, leaving 10 bases between them. Germline CDR1 and CDR2: DFQATT and SNEGSKA (reference sequence). There are 13 residues in the CDR3. The CDR3 is CSARSGYSYEQYF. The CDR3 coding sequence is TGCAGTGCTAGGTCGGGATATTCCTACGAGCAGTACTTC.